This TCR beta chain is drawn from a study of blood T cell repertoires in COVID-19 (dated by TCRdb to between 2020 and 2021). Broadly, across the study: The collaborator samples originated in the United States, Italy and Spain and spanned the acute and convalescent phases of COVID-19. The prospective study material was composed of cDNA or gDNA derived from T cells, B-cell-depleted T cells, or PBMCs. The dataset comprised deeply sampled blood TCRbeta repertoires from subjects exposed to, actively infected with, or recovered from COVID-19. A freely available public database, intended as a resource for researchers studying the immune response to SARS-CoV-2, is where the repertoires were released. Samples came from the ongoing ImmuneRACE study (first 160 participants) plus 1,254 subjects from 6 global collaborators. The sample metadata nearly always contained a de-identified subject ID, COVID-19 status, age in years and sex. Where available, HLA class I and class II types were taken from metadata supplied by the sample provider and were not determined by assay-based typing. The investigation overall reported the following: Clinical and demographic metadata were provided uncurated, with the amount varying by source and participant.

CDR3 length: 18 amino acids, cysteine to phenylalanine. The DNA shown is the 54-base CDR3, in frame from base 1. At the junction V is shortened by 2 bases and J by 1 base, with 21 bases in between. Reading the germline V gene gives CDR1 SGHDT and CDR2 YYEEEE. The immunoSEQ Assay, a bias-controlled multiplex PCR, was used to amplify TCRbeta CDR3 regions from genomic DNA. The authors' analysis ran thus. The number of nucleated cells in each sample was estimated by amplification of reference gene primers within the assay. To quantify the absolute abundance of each unique TCRbeta CDR3 rearrangement, sequence reads were collapsed and filtered. Productive Simpson clonality was computed per sample as the square root of Simpson's diversity index over productive rearrangements. TCRdb limited this immuneACCESS table to in-frame rearrangements with V and J called. A share of clones is missing; checked studies link under half to unresolved V genes, and the rest is unexplained. The V and J calls and clone size were taken over from that table, and D and trimming were inferred from the DNA. This sample lists tens of thousands of clones; around 80% were detected once. Together, the top ten hold 10% to 15% of the sample.

Whole blood was collected in K2EDTA tubes by collaborating institutions according to the institutions' own protocols. For TCRbeta analysis, collaborators shipped samples as frozen whole blood, isolated PBMCs, or DNA extracted from either of those sample types. There are a few counts of this clone. Its antigen is currently not known. Per-base qualities were not stored, and no clone one base away is much larger. The sequence was collected from a man aged 80 or over with acute or convalescent COVID-19. Sequencing was performed on peripheral blood. Rearrangement joined TRBV5-6 to TRBJ1-1; tentative D gene TRBD1, with 5 bases matching. The base sequence is TGTGCCAGCAGCTTTCGACGCACCCTGTTAAGGGGGAACACTGAAGCTTTCTTT. It encodes CASSFRRTLLRGNTEAFF.